This entry lists 26 T cell receptor beta chains sequenced from one sample in a study of cytomegalovirus exposure and HLA in healthy donors. PCR employed 60 Vbeta and 13 Jbeta primers. TCRdb keeps only in-frame clones here, not all; method: immunoSEQ multiplex PCR. The sample carries 150,000 to 200,000 clones, about 75% recorded once. What was sequenced was PBMCs. Every receptor here comes from a woman between 50 and 59 years old in good health and CMV-seropositive.

This chain links TRBV2 with TRBJ2-3, with D perhaps TRBD2 (6 bases). Germline CDR1 SNHLY, CDR2 FYNNEI. CDR3 length: 17 amino acids. The germline V and J ends were trimmed by 2 bases and 4 bases, with 19 bases remaining between them. The CDR3 reads CASSEWGLRPLADTQYF. CDR3 in DNA: TGTGCCAGCAGTGAATGGGGACTCCGGCCGTTGGCAGATACGCAGTATTTT.

CDR3 sequence (DNA): TGTGCCAGCAGCTATTTGATGGGCAGGACTAGCACAGATACGCAGTATTTT. It codes for CASSYLMGRTSTDTQYF. The chain links TRBV7-9 to TRBJ2-3; weak D call: TRBD2 (5 bases). This CDR3 is 17 amino acids long. The V end lost 4 bases, the J end lost 0 bases, and 17 bases lay between the germline ends. Germline V CDR1 and CDR2: SEHNR, FQNEAQ (reference sequence).

V usage is TRBV25-1 and J usage is TRBJ1-2; a possible D gene is TRBD1 (5 bases). The CDR3 runs to 13 residues. In germline, CDR1 is MGHDK, CDR2 SYGVNS. The V gene lost 9 bases and the J gene lost 6 bases, with 17 bases spanning the gap. The CDR3 here is CASRLGLLDGYTF. The CDR3 DNA sequence: TGTGCCAGTAGATTGGGGCTTCTGGATGGCTACACCTTC.

This clone has just a few counts. V gene TRBV19 combines with J gene TRBJ2-3, with 7 bases matching TRBD1. The CDR3 runs 14 residues. CDR1 is LNHDA and CDR2 is SQIVND in the germline V gene (reference sequence). V was pared by 3 bases and J by 4 bases, with 4 bases of the junction left unmatched. This CDR3 reads CASSIGQASDTQYF. CDR3 bases: TGTGCCAGTAGTATTGGACAGGCGTCAGATACGCAGTATTTT.

The CDR3 loop is CASRRDRGSFRAEAFF. In DNA, the CDR3 is TGTGCCAGCAGACGCGACAGGGGGTCCTTTCGGGCTGAAGCTTTCTTT. This chain links TRBV5-4 with TRBJ1-1, with TRBD1 matching 9 bases. Germline V gene data show CDR1 as SGHNT and CDR2 as YYREEE (reference sequence). The CDR3 is 16 amino acids. Unmatched junction bases numbered 14, after V lost 5 bases and J lost 6 bases. The complete variable domain, with remaining parts taken from reference TRBV5-4 and TRBJ1-1, reads ETGVTQSPTHLIKTRGQQVTLRCSSQSGHNTVSWYQQALGQGPQFIFQYYREEENGRGNFPPRFSGLQFPNYSSELNVNALELDDSALYLCASRRDRGSFRAEAFFGQGTRLTVV.

V gene TRBV18 combines with J gene TRBJ1-2, with 7 bases fitting TRBD1. The ends lost 3 bases at V and 3 bases at J; junction bases unmatched: 7. The CDR3 spans 15 residues. Germline CDR1 and CDR2: KGHSH and LQKENI. The CDR3 DNA follows: TGTGCCAGCTCACCCACGACAGGGTTGGACTATGGCTACACCTTC. It encodes CASSPTTGLDYGYTF.

V and J are TRBV4-1 and TRBJ1-2; TRBD1 is a possible D gene (6 bases). The CDR3 spans 15 residues. CDR1 and CDR2 from the germline V gene are MGHRA and YSYEKL. V was pared by 5 bases and J by 4 bases, with 17 bases between. The CDR3 nucleotides are TGCGCCAGCAGCGGGACATTGTCTTCTATCTATGGCTACACCTTC. Translated: CASSGTLSSIYGYTF.

V and J are TRBV19 and TRBJ1-6; unclear D gene. This CDR3 contains 16 residues. Germline CDR1 and CDR2: LNHDA and SQIVND (reference sequence). V was clipped by 6 bases and J by 3 bases, with 15 bases between them. CDR3 DNA: TGTGCCAGTAGCCGCCGTGGGCAGTTCTATAATTCACCCCTCCACTTT. It encodes CASSRRGQFYNSPLHF.

The chain links TRBV5-6 to TRBJ2-5; D may be TRBD1 (6 bases). Germline-derived CDR1 and CDR2 are SGHDT and YYEEEE. Trimming cost V 3 bases and J 5 bases, with 23 bases left between them. The CDR3 is 17 amino acids. CDR3 protein: CASSWGSGRGLLETQYF. As DNA, the CDR3 is TGTGCCAGCAGCTGGGGGTCAGGCAGGGGATTATTGGAGACCCAGTACTTC.

A remark on this clone: The junction differs from germline at one of its ends, possibly a read error. The chain links TRBV28 to TRBJ1-2, with D unresolved. The CDR3 sequence is 15 residues long. Germline V gene lookup returns CDR1 MDHEN and CDR2 SYDVKM. The CDR3 sequence is CASSPAQRPNYGYTF. The DNA for the CDR3 is TGTGCCAGCAGCCCCGCTCAACGCCCTAACTATGGCTACACTTTC.

The chain joins TRBV5-1 to TRBJ1-1; D uncertain. There are 12 residues in the CDR3. Germline V gene sequence: CDR1 SGHRS, CDR2 YFSETQ. Trimming stripped 7 bases from V and 8 bases from J, with 15 bases between. The CDR3 loop is CASSYAHGEAFF. As DNA, the CDR3 is TGCGCCAGCTCCTACGCCCACGGGGAAGCTTTCTTT.

V is TRBV30 and J is TRBJ1-2; possibly TRBD1 for D (5 bases). The germline V gene has CDR1 GTSNPN and CDR2 SVGIG (reference sequence). Trimming removed 3 bases from V and 8 bases from J, with 16 bases in between. This CDR3 spans 13 amino acids. CDR3 coding DNA: TGTGCCTGGAGATTGGACAAGTTGGGAGGCTACACCTTC. It codes for CAWRLDKLGGYTF. Using reference TRBV30 and TRBJ1-2 for the parts outside the CDR3, the full variable domain is SQTIHQWPATLVQPVGSPLSLECTVEGTSNPNLYWYRQAAGRGLQLLFYSVGIGQISSEVPQNLSASRPQDRQFILSSKKLLLSDSGFYLCAWRLDKLGGYTFGSGTRLTVV.

This chain joins TRBV9 and TRBJ2-7, with TRBD1 matching over 8 bases. CDR3 size: 16 residues. From germline, CDR1 is SGDLS and CDR2 YYNGEE. V shed 0 bases, J shed 5 bases, and the junction held 10 bases outside the gene matches. This chain's CDR3 is CASSVGRAGGGDEQYF. DNA for the CDR3: TGTGCCAGCAGCGTAGGAAGGGCAGGGGGCGGCGACGAGCAGTACTTC.

The rearrangement uses TRBV18 and TRBJ2-6; weak D call: TRBD1 (7 bases). V was trimmed by 7 bases and J by 1 base, leaving 14 bases between them. The germline CDR1 and CDR2 sequences are KGHSH and LQKENI. This CDR3 has 16 residues. The CDR3 DNA follows: TGTGCCAGCTGGGGGGACAGCCAATCTGGGGCCAACGTCCTGACTTTC. This gives the protein CASWGDSQSGANVLTF.

The rearrangement joins TRBV7-9 to TRBJ1-1; a weak D match, TRBD1 (6 bases). Trimming pared 2 bases from V and 2 bases from J, leaving 9 bases between. CDR3 length: 14 amino acids. Germline loops: CDR1 SEHNR, CDR2 FQNEAQ (reference sequence). CDR3 in DNA: TGTGCCAGCAGCTTAACGGACAGCAACACTGAAGCTTTCTTT. Encoded protein: CASSLTDSNTEAFF.

The rearrangement uses TRBV6-5 and TRBJ1-6; D is perhaps TRBD1 (5 bases). Trimming stripped 0 bases from V and 9 bases from J, with 12 bases between. Germline V gene lookup returns CDR1 MNHEY and CDR2 SVGAGI. The CDR3 contains 15 residues. CDR3 protein: CASSYSGGASSPLHF. The CDR3 region has the DNA TGTGCCAGCAGTTACTCTGGAGGGGCTAGTTCACCCCTCCACTTT.

The rearrangement uses TRBV5-1 and TRBJ2-2, with D possibly being TRBD1 (6 bases). The CDR3 totals 15 residues. V gave up 2 bases and J gave up 4 bases, with 12 bases separating them. Germline CDR1 reads SGHRS; CDR2 reads YFSETQ. The chain's CDR3 is CASSFVTGITGELFF. The CDR3 DNA is TGCGCCAGCAGCTTCGTAACAGGGATCACCGGGGAGCTGTTTTTT.

The J gene is TRBJ2-3, the V gene TRBV7-2, with D possibly being TRBD1 (5 bases). The CDR3 extends over 16 amino acids. Germline V lookup: CDR1 SGHTA, CDR2 FQGNSA. The germline V and J ends were trimmed by 1 base and 0 bases, with 11 bases remaining between them. The CDR3 coding sequence is TGTGCCAGCAGCTTAGAGGGGATTCCTAGCACAGATACGCAGTATTTT. Translation gives CASSLEGIPSTDTQYF.

V is TRBV25-1 and J is TRBJ2-3, with 8 bases matching TRBD1. CDR3 length: 15 residues. Per the germline V gene, CDR1 is MGHDK and CDR2 is SYGVNS. V lost 2 bases to trimming and J lost 4 bases; unmatched junction nucleotides: 5. This chain's CDR3 is CASSERQGAPDTQYF. The CDR3 nucleotides read TGTGCCAGCAGTGAACGGCAGGGGGCTCCAGATACGCAGTATTTT. Drawing the rest from reference TRBV25-1 and TRBJ2-3, the complete variable domain is EADIYQTPRYLVIGTGKKITLECSQTMGHDKMYWYQQDPGMELHLIHYSYGVNSTEKGDLSSESTVSRIRTEHFPLTLESARPSHTSQYLCASSERQGAPDTQYFGPGTRLTVL.

This chain links TRBV5-1 with TRBJ2-7, with 8 positions matching TRBD1. V lost 4 bases, J lost 3 bases, and 9 bases stayed unmatched. Germline assignment: CDR1 SGHRS and CDR2 YFSETQ. CDR3 length: 15 residues. This chain's CDR3 is CASSVDRGGIYEQYF. In DNA, the CDR3 is TGCGCCAGCAGCGTCGACAGGGGAGGTATCTACGAGCAGTACTTC.

This CDR3 reads CASSPGGASGGDQETQYF. The CDR3, as DNA: TGTGCCAGCAGCCCCGGGGGGGCTAGCGGGGGGGACCAAGAGACCCAGTACTTC. J is TRBJ2-5 and V is TRBV11-2, with TRBD2 matching 12 bases. The CDR3 is 18 residues long. V lost 5 bases and J lost 0; bases outside the gene matches: 10. Per germline, CDR1 SGHAT and CDR2 FQNNGV.

The gene calls are TRBV29-1 and TRBJ2-4, with a possible D match to TRBD1 (8 bases). This CDR3 contains 17 residues. Between the trimmed V and J ends, which lost 3 bases and 0 bases, there was a span of 18 bases. Germline V gives CDR1 SQVTM, CDR2 ANQGSEA. Here the CDR3 reads CSVEIQRDRSAKNIQYF. In DNA, the CDR3 is TGCAGCGTTGAGATTCAGCGGGACAGGTCAGCCAAAAACATTCAGTACTTC.

The chain recombines TRBV2 with TRBJ1-4; D perhaps matches TRBD1 (5 bases). V was cut by 8 bases and J by 6 bases, with 10 bases left in between. Germline CDR1 and CDR2: SNHLY and FYNNEI. The CDR3 is made up of 12 amino acids. CDR3 sequence reads: CASRREDEKLFF. DNA of the CDR3: TGTGCCAGCCGCAGGGAGGATGAAAAACTGTTTTTT.

In DNA form, the CDR3 reads TGCGCCAGCGGGACAGGGGGGCGAAGTGGCTACACCTTC. Encoded protein: CASGTGGRSGYTF. The rearrangement joins TRBV5-1 to TRBJ1-2, with 11 bases aligning to TRBD1. The CDR3 is 13 amino acids. Germline CDR1 is SGHRS and CDR2 is YFSETQ. V lost 7 bases, J lost 7 bases, and 6 bases stayed unmatched.

The V call is TRBV19, the J call TRBJ2-7; D ambiguous. The V and J ends lost 4 bases and 0 bases respectively, with 7 bases between them. The CDR3 length is 13 residues. Germline assignment: CDR1 LNHDA and CDR2 SQIVND (reference sequence). CDR3 nucleotide sequence: TGTGCCAGTAGTACAGGCGACTCCTACGAGCAGTACTTC. It specifies CASSTGDSYEQYF.

The gene calls are TRBV12-5 and TRBJ2-5; 9 bases line up with TRBD1. The J segment lost 1 base and the V segment lost 4 bases, leaving 4 bases of the junction unmatched. CDR1 is LGHNT, CDR2 FRNRAP, per germline. The CDR3 is 15 amino acids. CDR3 in amino acids: CASGWGTGTQETQYF. CDR3 DNA sequence: TGTGCTAGTGGTTGGGGGACAGGGACCCAAGAGACCCAGTACTTC.